Presented here are 11 T cell receptor beta chains from one specimen sequenced in a study of T cells in Graves' hyperthyroidism and ophthalmopathy. Amplified TCR beta CDR3 regions came from RNA transcripts. The TCR CDR3 first-round RT-PCR relied on the HTBI primer set. A single record per CDR3 protein comes from TCRdb applying MiXCR to the multiplex PCR reads. Counted here are more than 500,000 distinct CDR3 sequences, 11% to 15% occurring once; the ten biggest clones make up approximately 13%. The sequenced sample was blood. These receptors were collected from a woman between 40 and 55 years old with Graves' hyperthyroidism.

This clonotype was recorded many times. The chain uses TRBV5-1 and TRBJ2-2, with 9 bases that match TRBD1. The germline gives CDR1 SGHRS, CDR2 YFSETQ. The CDR3 spans 15 residues. V shed 4 bases and J 4 bases; nucleotides not matched to a gene: 5. CDR3 in amino acids: CASSRDRAATGELFF. DNA of the CDR3: TGCGCCAGCAGCCGGGACAGGGCAGCCACCGGGGAGCTGTTTTTT.

V gene TRBV28 combines with J gene TRBJ1-1, with D perhaps matching TRBD1 (6 bases). CDR1 is MDHEN, CDR2 SYDVKM, per germline. V dropped 4 bases and J dropped 5 bases, with 23 bases sitting between them. This CDR3 is built from 17 residues. The DNA of the CDR3 is TGTGCCAGCAGTTCCCAGCGGGCAGGGGAGTTGAGTACTGAAGCTTTCTTT. Protein product: CASSSQRAGELSTEAFF.

The table lists this clonotype with many counts. This sequence joins TRBV2 and TRBJ1-5; no clear D gene. The CDR3 has 16 residues. V lost 8 bases, J lost 2 bases, and 19 bases lay in between. Germline CDR1 and CDR2: SNHLY and FYNNEI. The CDR3 reads CASEENGSLGNQPQHF. Here the CDR3 DNA reads TGTGCCAGCGAGGAGAACGGGTCTCTGGGCAATCAGCCCCAGCATTTT.

This clonotype has ten or more counts. This sequence joins TRBV13 and TRBJ1-1, with D unresolved. This CDR3 has 13 residues. Trimming removed 4 bases at V and 1 base at J, with 7 bases between. Germline CDR1 is PRHDT and CDR2 is FYEKMQ (reference sequence). CDR3 protein: CASSYRRNTEAFF. CDR3 bases: TGTGCCAGCAGCTACCGGAGGAACACTGAAGCTTTCTTT.

The sample holds a few counts of this clonotype. The chain joins TRBV30 to TRBJ1-4; possible D gene TRBD1, 5 bases. The germline V gene encodes CDR1 GTSNPN and CDR2 SVGIG (reference sequence). Trimming cost V 0 bases and J 8 bases, with 16 bases left between them. This CDR3 contains 15 residues. CDR3 DNA: TGTGCCTGGAGTGTGATGGCAGGGAAAGGAGAAAAACTGTTTTTT. It is translated as CAWSVMAGKGEKLFF.

There are many counts of this clonotype. V is TRBV2 and J is TRBJ1-1; 7 nucleotides agree with TRBD1. The trim removed 2 bases at V and 6 bases at J, leaving 9 bases unmatched. The CDR3 consists of 15 residues. Germline V gene lookup returns CDR1 SNHLY and CDR2 FYNNEI. The CDR3 region has the DNA TGTGCCAGCAGTGAACGGGGAACAGGGGACGCTGAAGCTTTCTTT. Translated, it gives CASSERGTGDAEAFF.

The genes are TRBV5-4 and TRBJ2-2; 7 bases are shared with TRBD2. Germline values: CDR1 SGHNT, CDR2 YYREEE (reference sequence). Unmatched junction bases numbered 18, after V lost 6 bases and J lost 7 bases. The CDR3 covers 17 residues. The CDR3 loop is CASNRLSPGEGLGELFF. The CDR3 nucleotides are TGTGCCAGCAACCGGCTTTCACCGGGGGAGGGCCTCGGGGAGCTGTTTTTT.

In its sample, this clonotype was seen many times. The chain has TRBV5-1 and TRBJ2-5, with unresolved D. CDR3 length: 14 amino acids. V was cut by 4 bases and J by 5 bases, with 15 bases left in between. CDR1 SGHRS and CDR2 YFSETQ come from the germline V gene. The CDR3, as DNA: TGCGCCAGCAGCGAGGCAACAGCTGGGGAGACCCAGTACTTC. Translating it yields CASSEATAGETQYF. Full variable domain (rest looked up from reference TRBV5-1 and TRBJ2-5): KAGVTQTPRYLIKTRGQQVTLSCSPISGHRSVSWYQQTPGQGLQFLFEYFSETQRNKGNFPGRFSGRQFSNSRSEMNVSTLELGDSALYLCASSEATAGETQYFGPGTRLLVL.

This clonotype appeared once. This may be a read error, as it is one base from a much larger clone. This chain joins TRBV7-9 and TRBJ2-1, with TRBD2 matching over 11 bases. The DNA end favors TRBJ2-7, so the J call may be wrong. This CDR3 has 16 amino acids. Germline V gives CDR1 SEHNR, CDR2 FQNEAQ (reference sequence). CDR3 in DNA: TGTGCCAGCAGCTCTATCCTAGCGGGAGGTTACAATGAGCAGTACTTC. This translates into CASSSILAGGYNEQYF.

Many counts were recorded for this clonotype. The rearrangement links TRBV7-2 to TRBJ1-1; D remains unclear. The CDR3 is 14 amino acids. Germline V lookup: CDR1 SGHTA, CDR2 FQGNSA. The V end was cut by 1 base, the J end by 4 bases, with 10 bases between. The CDR3 DNA is TGTGCCAGCAGCTTAGGAATGGCGTTCACTGAAGCTTTCTTT. This codes for CASSLGMAFTEAFF.

This clonotype was detected many times. At one end, the junction sequence differs from germline, possibly due to a read error. V gene TRBV11-1 combines with J gene TRBJ2-5, with D tentatively TRBD2 (6 bases). This CDR3 has 13 residues. The germline V gene has CDR1 SGHAT and CDR2 FQDESV (reference sequence). The DNA of the CDR3 is TGTGCCAGCAGCGTAGCGGTACAAGAGACCCAGTACTTC. Translation: CASSVAVQETQYF.